Sequencing of this T cell receptor (beta chain) was carried out in a study of T-cell reconstitution after alpha-beta-depleted transplantation in children. This CDR3 has 15 amino acids. CDR1 and CDR2 from the germline V gene are MNHEY and SVGAGI. Trimming took 0 bases from V and 5 from J, leaving 11 bases between them. Researchers prepared the TCRbeta library using unique molecular identifiers, the study reports. Via MiXCR, TCRdb re-called the PCR reads, giving one row per CDR3 protein. The table has fewer than 1 million distinct CDR3 sequences, around 15% seen once. The chain carries TRBV6-5 and TRBJ2-1; maybe TRBD2 (5 bases). This sample comprised PBMCs, mostly from graft donor cells, obtained 360 days after TCRalphabeta/CD19-depleted stem cell transplant. The sequence came from a male patient aged 10 to 17 who had a stem cell transplant for acute lymphoblastic leukemia, so the T cells may come from the graft donor. The CDR3 bases are TGTGCCAGCAGTTACTCGTCCGGGATCGACAATGAGCAGTTCTTC. It encodes CASSYSSGIDNEQFF.